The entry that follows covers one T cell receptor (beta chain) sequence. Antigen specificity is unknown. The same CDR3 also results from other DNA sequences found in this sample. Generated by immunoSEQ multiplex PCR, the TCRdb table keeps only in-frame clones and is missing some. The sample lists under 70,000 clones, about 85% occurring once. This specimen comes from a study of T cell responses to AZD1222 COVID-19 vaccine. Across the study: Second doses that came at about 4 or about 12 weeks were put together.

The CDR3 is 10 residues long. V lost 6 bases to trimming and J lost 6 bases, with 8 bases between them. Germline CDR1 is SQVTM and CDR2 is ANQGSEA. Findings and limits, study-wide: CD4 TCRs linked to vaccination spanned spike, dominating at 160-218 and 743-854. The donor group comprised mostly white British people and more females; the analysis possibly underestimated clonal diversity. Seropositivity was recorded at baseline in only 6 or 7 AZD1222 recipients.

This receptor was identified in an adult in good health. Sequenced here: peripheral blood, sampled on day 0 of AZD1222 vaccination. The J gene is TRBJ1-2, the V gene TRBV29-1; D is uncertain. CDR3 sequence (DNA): TGCAGCGTATGGGAGGATGGCTACACCTTC. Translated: CSVWEDGYTF.